Each of the 20 T cell receptor beta chains below was sequenced from the same sample in a study of OX40 agonist ivuxolimab in advanced cancers. Data came from immunoSEQ multiplex PCR; TCRdb stores just in-frame clones and leaves some out. The table shows under 80,000 clones, with around nine tenths occurring only once. This material consisted of CD4+ or CD8+ T cells sorted from blood, taken in a trial of the OX40 agonist ivuxolimab. The source of these receptors is an adult with an advanced solid tumor such as melanoma, head and neck, liver or kidney cancer.

The V call is TRBV18, the J call TRBJ1-6, with 11 bases matching TRBD1. This CDR3 is built from 15 residues. CDR1 and CDR2 (germline): KGHSH, LQKENI. The trim removed 6 bases at V and 9 bases at J, leaving 7 bases unmatched. The CDR3 DNA reads TGTGCCAGCTCGCCCGGACAGGGGGCCAGTTCACCCCTCCACTTT. It is translated as CASSPGQGASSPLHF. Full variable domain (missing parts from reference TRBV18 and TRBJ1-6): NAGVMQNPRHLVRRRGQEARLRCSPMKGHSHVYWYRQLPEEGLKFMVYLQKENIIDESGMPKERFSAEFPKEGPSILRIQQVVRGDSAAYFCASSPGQGASSPLHFGNGTRLTVT.

The chain combines TRBV10-3 with TRBJ2-1, with 9 bases matching TRBD2. V shed 0 bases, J shed 8 bases, and the junction held 2 bases outside the gene matches. CDR1 and CDR2 (germline): ENHRY, SYGVKD. The CDR3 has 14 amino acids. As DNA, the CDR3 is TGTGCCATCAGTGAGTCGCTAGCGGGGCATGAGCAGTTCTTC. Amino acids: CAISESLAGHEQFF.

V gene TRBV6-1 combines with J gene TRBJ2-7; 9 bases map to TRBD1. V was pared by 9 bases and J by 3 bases, with 6 bases of the junction left unmatched. The CDR3 sequence is 13 residues long. CDR1 is MNHNS, CDR2 SASEGT, per germline. CDR3 DNA sequence: TGTGCCAGTGACCCGGGACAGGGCTACGAGCAGTACTTC. It specifies CASDPGQGYEQYF.

Concerning this clone: The sample carries other DNA sequences with the same CDR3. The chain uses TRBV28 and TRBJ1-2, with D possibly matching TRBD1 (5 bases). The CDR3 contains 12 residues. V lost 2 bases, J lost 5 bases, and 6 bases lay in between. Germline V lookup: CDR1 MDHEN, CDR2 SYDVKM. CDR3 nucleotide sequence: TGTGCCAGCAGTTTACGGGGGTATGGCTACACCTTC. This encodes CASSLRGYGYTF.

The chain uses TRBV5-6 and TRBJ2-3; 7 nucleotides align to TRBD1. V was clipped by 9 bases and J by 2 bases; unmatched bases: 6. Germline V gene data show CDR1 as SGHDT and CDR2 as YYEEEE. There are 13 residues in the CDR3. The CDR3 protein is CATTGVSTDTQYF. The CDR3 DNA reads TGTGCCACTACAGGGGTCTCCACAGATACGCAGTATTTT.

This clone showed up just a few times. This rearrangement joins TRBV27 to TRBJ2-3; D not certain. Trimming cost V 4 bases and J 2 bases, with 7 bases left between them. The CDR3 runs 13 residues. The V gene's germline CDR1 is MNHEY and CDR2 SMNVEV (reference sequence). The CDR3 DNA reads as TGTGCCAGCAGTTCTTACCTCACAGATACGCAGTATTTT. This encodes CASSSYLTDTQYF.

V is TRBV28 and J is TRBJ2-7; 9 bases line up with TRBD1. From germline, CDR1 is MDHEN and CDR2 SYDVKM. J was trimmed by 1 base and V by 6 bases; bases with no gene match: 10. This CDR3 spans 16 amino acids. The CDR3 region is CASRPGQGLASYEQYF. CDR3 bases: TGTGCCAGCAGACCCGGACAGGGGTTAGCGTCCTACGAGCAGTACTTC.

This sequence joins TRBV30 and TRBJ1-5; 7 nucleotides line up with TRBD1. Germline V CDR1 and CDR2: GTSNPN, SVGIG (reference sequence). The V segment lost 3 bases and the J segment 3 bases; nucleotides outside the gene matches: 8. The CDR3 covers 15 residues. The CDR3 DNA reads TGTGCCTGGAGGAATCAGGGGGGGTCCAATCAGCCCCAGCATTTT. Translating it yields CAWRNQGGSNQPQHF.

The J gene is TRBJ2-7, the V gene TRBV20-1, with D tentatively TRBD1 (6 bases). This CDR3 is 11 amino acids long. Trimming pared 5 bases from V and 3 bases from J, leaving 8 bases between. The germline V gene encodes CDR1 DFQATT and CDR2 SNEGSKA (reference sequence). The CDR3 region is CSAVTGYEQYF. The CDR3, as DNA: TGCAGTGCTGTGACAGGCTACGAGCAGTACTTC.

This chain joins TRBV5-6 and TRBJ2-7, with a tentative D call TRBD1 (5 bases). The CDR3 has 15 amino acids. Germline CDR1 and CDR2: SGHDT and YYEEEE. With 0 bases removed from V and 4 bases from J, the gap between germline ends came to 14 bases. The CDR3 bases are TGTGCCAGCAGCTTGGCCGGCAGGGATCGATACGAGCAGTACTTC. It translates to CASSLAGRDRYEQYF. Variable domain in full (rest from reference TRBV5-6 and TRBJ2-7): DAGVTQSPTHLIKTRGQQVTLRCSPKSGHDTVSWYQQALGQGPQFIFQYYEEEERQRGNFPDRFSGHQFPNYSSELNVNALLLGDSALYLCASSLAGRDRYEQYFGPGTRLTVT.

The rearrangement joins TRBV2 to TRBJ1-1, with no clear D. Trimming removed 3 bases at V and 3 bases at J, with 11 bases between. The CDR3 covers 14 residues. CDR1 and CDR2 from the germline V gene are SNHLY and FYNNEI. CDR3 sequence (DNA): TGTGCCAGCAGTGAGAACGAAGGCTACACTGAAGCTTTCTTT. It is translated as CASSENEGYTEAFF.

The chain couples TRBV5-1 to TRBJ2-3; possibly TRBD2 for D (5 bases). The V end lost 2 bases, the J end lost 6 bases, and 13 bases lay between the germline ends. The CDR3 length is 14 residues. Germline V lookup: CDR1 SGHRS, CDR2 YFSETQ. The CDR3 region has the DNA TGCGCCAGCAGCTTTGACGGGGAGACCGATACGCAGTATTTT. Translating gives CASSFDGETDTQYF.

This rearrangement joins TRBV29-1 to TRBJ1-2, with 7 bases identical to TRBD1. The V gene end was trimmed by 5 bases and the J gene end by 0 bases; junction bases not matched to a gene: 3. Germline V gene data show CDR1 as SQVTM and CDR2 as ANQGSEA. The CDR3 has 13 amino acids. CDR3 loop: CSVSGQTNYGYTF. The CDR3 DNA follows: TGCAGCGTTTCGGGACAGACTAACTATGGCTACACCTTC.

The V gene is TRBV6-5, the J gene TRBJ2-5; D gene ambiguous. The CDR3 sequence is 11 residues long. The germline V gene encodes CDR1 MNHEY and CDR2 SVGAGI. The V end lost 7 bases, the J end lost 2 bases, and 5 bases lay between the germline ends. CDR3 loop: CASTLQETQYF. The DNA of the CDR3 is TGTGCCAGCACCCTACAAGAGACCCAGTACTTC.

The chain recombines TRBV6-4 with TRBJ2-2; maybe TRBD2 (5 bases). Germline loops: CDR1 MRHNA, CDR2 SNTAGT. This CDR3 is 15 amino acids long. With 6 bases removed from V and 1 base from J, the gap between germline ends came to 12 bases. The CDR3 reads CASRSTGKNTGELFF. CDR3 nucleotide sequence: TGTGCCAGCAGGAGTACGGGAAAGAACACCGGGGAGCTGTTTTTT.

The chain carries TRBV7-9 and TRBJ2-5; D is undetermined. CDR3 length: 11 amino acids. Germline V gene data show CDR1 as SEHNR and CDR2 as FQNEAQ (reference sequence). Between the trimmed V and J ends, which lost 6 bases and 5 bases, there was a span of 7 bases. The CDR3 region has the DNA TGTGCCAGCAGTCTTATGGAGACCCAGTACTTC. Its translation: CASSLMETQYF.

The rearrangement links TRBV19 to TRBJ2-7; 7 bases are a match to TRBD2. Germline V gene sequence: CDR1 LNHDA, CDR2 SQIVND (reference sequence). CDR3 length: 14 residues. After removal of 3 bases from V and 6 bases from J, the junction contained 8 bases not matched to a gene. CDR3: CASSIGGGAGEQYF. The CDR3 DNA sequence: TGTGCCAGTAGTATTGGCGGGGGAGCTGGCGAGCAGTACTTC.

This clone has only one observation. CDR3 protein: CASSPEARGNQPQHF. The CDR3 DNA reads TGTGCCAGCAGCCCTGAGGCCAGGGGCAATCAGCCCCAGCATTTT. V and J are TRBV9 and TRBJ1-5, with D maybe TRBD1 (5 bases). The CDR3 runs 15 residues. The V and J ends lost 4 bases and 2 bases respectively, with 13 bases between them. Germline V gives CDR1 SGDLS, CDR2 YYNGEE. The full variable domain, completed using reference TRBV9 and TRBJ1-5, is DSGVTQTPKHLITATGQRVTLRCSPRSGDLSVYWYQQSLDQGLQFLIQYYNGEERAKGNILERFSAQQFPDLHSELNLSSLELGDSALYFCASSPEARGNQPQHFGDGTRLSIL.

This CDR3 reads CASSLSGESDQPQHF. Here the CDR3 DNA reads TGTGCCAGCAGTTTATCTGGTGAAAGTGATCAGCCCCAGCATTTT. The chain joins TRBV27 to TRBJ1-5; unclear D gene. V was cut by 0 bases and J by 5 bases, with 11 bases left in between. The CDR3 spans 15 residues. Germline V gene lookup returns CDR1 MNHEY and CDR2 SMNVEV (reference sequence).

The V call is TRBV5-1, the J call TRBJ1-5, with D maybe TRBD1 (6 bases). Germline V gene data show CDR1 as SGHRS and CDR2 as YFSETQ. The CDR3 is made up of 15 amino acids. The V gene lost 0 bases and the J gene lost 4 bases, with 11 bases spanning the gap. The CDR3 nucleotides read TGCGCCAGCAGCTTGGGAGGGGGGCAGAATCAGCCCCAGCATTTT. As protein: CASSLGGGQNQPQHF. Looking up the rest from reference TRBV5-1 and TRBJ1-5 gives the full variable domain: KAGVTQTPRYLIKTRGQQVTLSCSPISGHRSVSWYQQTPGQGLQFLFEYFSETQRNKGNFPGRFSGRQFSNSRSEMNVSTLELGDSALYLCASSLGGGQNQPQHFGDGTRLSIL.